This passage covers 12 T cell receptor beta chains from one sample sequenced in a study of blood T cell repertoires in COVID-19. Data came from immunoSEQ multiplex PCR; TCRdb stores just in-frame clones and leaves some out. Counted here are about 180,000 clones, about 81% occurring once; the ten biggest clones make up approximately 12%. Sequencing used peripheral blood. All receptors come from a woman of 80 years or more with COVID-19, enrolled during active disease.

The chain uses TRBV2 and TRBJ2-4; D is unclear. The length of the CDR3 is 12 residues. Per germline, CDR1 SNHLY and CDR2 FYNNEI. V dropped 6 bases and J dropped 15 bases, with 18 bases sitting between them. The CDR3 nucleotides are TGTGCCAGCAGGCACCCGCCATCACCTAGGTACTTC. Translation: CASRHPPSPRYF. The full variable domain, its missing parts supplied by reference TRBV2 and TRBJ2-4, is EPEVTQTPSHQVTQMGQEVILRCVPISNHLYFYWYRQILGQKVEFLVSFYNNEISEKSEIFDDQFSVERPDGSNFTLKIRSTKLEDSAMYFCASRHPPSPRYFGAGTRLSVL.

The V and J genes are TRBV21-1 and TRBJ1-2; the table gives TRBD1 as D, unverified against the DNA. TRBV21-1 is a pseudogene. There are 16 residues in the CDR3. The CDR3 sequence: CASSKDGSGYADGYTF. CDR3 sequence (DNA): TGTGCCAGCAGCAAAGACGGGTCAGGGTACGCGGATGGCTACACCTTC.

This sequence joins TRBV11-2 and TRBJ1-2; D perhaps matches TRBD1 (5 bases). Trimming left V 0 bases short and J 5 bases short, with 16 bases between. Germline V gene data show CDR1 as SGHAT and CDR2 as FQNNGV. This CDR3 has 16 residues. CDR3 residues: CASSLDLIGVGYGYTF. CDR3 nucleotide sequence: TGTGCCAGCAGCTTAGATCTAATAGGGGTGGGGTATGGCTACACCTTC.

J is TRBJ2-4 and V is TRBV28, with TRBD2 matching over 13 bases. Trimming at V came to 4 bases and at J to 1 base, leaving 7 bases not matched to a gene. Germline-derived CDR1 and CDR2 are MDHEN and SYDVKM. The CDR3 consists of 18 residues. This chain's CDR3 is CASSSGLAGALAKNIQYF. CDR3 nucleotide sequence: TGTGCCAGCAGTTCCGGACTAGCGGGAGCTTTGGCCAAAAACATTCAGTACTTC.

The CDR3 protein is CASSLAVGAYEQYF. CDR3 nucleotide sequence: TGTGCCAGCAGCTTAGCCGTAGGAGCCTACGAGCAGTACTTC. This sequence joins TRBV7-9 and TRBJ2-7; D call uncertain. Germline values: CDR1 SEHNR, CDR2 FQNEAQ (reference sequence). CDR3 length: 14 residues. The germline V and J ends were trimmed by 0 bases and 2 bases, with 8 bases remaining between them. The whole variable domain, remainder taken from reference TRBV7-9 and TRBJ2-7, is DTGVSQNPRHKITKRGQNVTFRCDPISEHNRLYWYRQTLGQGPEFLTYFQNEAQLEKSRLLSDRFSAERPKGSFSTLEIQRTEQGDSAMYLCASSLAVGAYEQYFGPGTRLTVT.

This clone showed up just once. V gene TRBV19 combines with J gene TRBJ1-1; D not resolved. The CDR3 has 16 amino acids. Trimming removed 1 base at V and 8 bases at J, with 20 bases between. CDR1 is LNHDA and CDR2 is SQIVND in the germline V gene (reference sequence). For the CDR3, the DNA is TGTGCCAGTAGTATAGTAGGCCCGACACGCAACTCCGAAGCTTTCTTT. Its protein product is CASSIVGPTRNSEAFF.

The chain is built from TRBV28 and TRBJ2-7, with TRBD1 identical over 9 bases. J lost 6 bases, V lost 6 bases, and 9 bases had no gene match. The CDR3 spans 14 residues. Per the germline V gene, CDR1 is MDHEN and CDR2 is SYDVKM. The CDR3 here is CASSIQGAKGEQYF. CDR3 DNA sequence: TGTGCCAGCAGCATACAGGGGGCGAAGGGCGAGCAGTACTTC.

The chain couples TRBV7-8 to TRBJ2-7; possible D gene TRBD2, 6 bases. This CDR3 comprises 15 residues. V was cut by 3 bases and J by 2 bases, with 14 bases left in between. CDR1 and CDR2 (germline): SGHVS, FQNEAQ. CDR3 in amino acids: CASSLGRGSTYEQYF. CDR3 sequence (DNA): TGTGCCAGCAGCTTGGGACGGGGGAGCACCTACGAGCAGTACTTC.

The gene calls are TRBV7-9 and TRBJ2-1; 9 bases line up with TRBD1. Germline V gene data show CDR1 as SEHNR and CDR2 as FQNEAQ (reference sequence). The CDR3 is made up of 15 amino acids. Trimming cost V 5 bases and J 6 bases; bases outside gene matches: 8. CDR3 amino acids: CASSAQGAVVNEQFF. DNA of the CDR3: TGTGCCAGCAGCGCACAGGGGGCAGTGGTCAATGAGCAGTTCTTC.

The chain joins TRBV5-1 to TRBJ2-6; possibly TRBD2 for D (6 bases). This CDR3 has 15 amino acids. The germline V gene has CDR1 SGHRS and CDR2 YFSETQ. V lost 5 bases, J lost 0 bases, and 9 bases lay in between. Here the CDR3 DNA reads TGCGCCAGCAGGGCGGGGAGCTCTGGGGCCAACGTCCTGACTTTC. Amino acids: CASRAGSSGANVLTF.

This chain links TRBV27 with TRBJ2-7, with no clear D. Germline V gives CDR1 MNHEY, CDR2 SMNVEV (reference sequence). CDR3 size: 12 residues. Deletions cut 8 bases from V and 4 bases from J, with 12 bases between. The CDR3 is CASAATHYEQYF. In nucleotides, the CDR3 is TGTGCCAGCGCTGCGACACATTACGAGCAGTACTTC.

Of note for this clone: Other DNA variants within this sample encode the same CDR3. The chain combines TRBV5-4 with TRBJ1-4; the D is unclear. The germline V and J ends were trimmed by 2 bases and 3 bases, with 8 bases remaining between them. This CDR3 is 14 amino acids long. CDR1 and CDR2 from the germline V gene are SGHNT and YYREEE (reference sequence). CDR3 protein: CASSFGQANEKLFF. The CDR3 DNA sequence: TGTGCCAGCAGCTTTGGGCAGGCTAATGAAAAACTGTTTTTT.